This T cell receptor beta chain emerged from a study of blood T cells in healthy people across ages. The V gene end was trimmed by 5 bases and the J gene end by 4 bases; junction bases not matched to a gene: 4. The CDR3 contains 13 residues. Caucasian individuals from Russia who were healthy and aged about 6 to 95 acted as donors. For the second PCR, which ran for roughly 7 to 11 cycles, a sample-barcoded 5' primer and a J-beta primer mix were used. Via MiXCR, TCRdb re-called the 5' RACE reads, giving one row per CDR3 protein. The sample includes around 990,000 distinct CDR3 sequences, approximately 26% seen only once; the top ten take 0.65% to 0.95%. These data also featured in a second study, about T cells of mothers and their children.

The sequencing input was blood. This chain uses TRBV12-3 or TRBV12-4 with TRBJ2-5, with 7 bases identical to TRBD1. The TCR was taken from a girl aged 2 to 9 in good health. The CDR3 reads CASSRQGIETQYF. In DNA form, the CDR3 reads TGTGCCAGCAGTCGACAGGGAATAGAGACCCAGTACTTC.